Following are 15 T cell receptor beta chains from one sample sequenced in a study of radiation and T cells in renal cell carcinoma. Using immunoSEQ multiplex PCR, the repertoire was profiled, and TCRdb retains in-frame clones only, with some absent. Here the sample spans around 140,000 clones, roughly 83% being singletons. Time point indicated: baseline pretreatment blood. Indicated treatment: 15 Gy SBRT to primary tumor, nephrectomy 4 weeks later. Specimen: blood, collected from a patient whose treatment included radiotherapy and nephrectomy. The source of these receptors is a woman in her forties or fifties with renal cell carcinoma.

V and J are TRBV30 and TRBJ2-1, with 11 bases lining up with TRBD1. CDR1 GTSNPN and CDR2 SVGIG come from the germline V gene (reference sequence). This CDR3 has 15 amino acids. Trimming at V came to 1 base and at J to 10 bases, leaving 9 bases not matched to a gene. The DNA for the CDR3 is TGTGCCTGGAGTGGACCGGGACAGGGGGTACAAGAGCAGTTCTTC. Translation: CAWSGPGQGVQEQFF.

The chain has TRBV9 and TRBJ2-5; D call uncertain. Germline V gene lookup returns CDR1 SGDLS and CDR2 YYNGEE. The CDR3 consists of 13 residues. Trimming cost V 3 bases and J 4 bases, with 10 bases left between them. CDR3: CASSAKPGETQYF. CDR3 in DNA: TGTGCCAGCAGCGCTAAGCCGGGAGAGACCCAGTACTTC.

This clone was seen a few times. The chain carries TRBV28 and TRBJ2-7; D is ambiguous. The V gene lost 5 bases and the J gene lost 0 bases, with 8 bases spanning the gap. CDR3 length: 13 amino acids. Germline V gene lookup returns CDR1 MDHEN and CDR2 SYDVKM. CDR3 protein: CASSVPGSYEQYF. The DNA for the CDR3 is TGTGCCAGCAGTGTACCGGGCTCCTACGAGCAGTACTTC.

This chain uses TRBV29-1 with TRBJ1-2; D gene ambiguous. V lost 7 bases to trimming and J lost 4 bases, with 19 bases between them. Germline CDR1 and CDR2: SQVTM and ANQGSEA. This CDR3 is 14 amino acids long. CDR3 bases: TGCAGCGCTTCCCCCCTAGGGAAGGGCTATGGCTACACCTTC. It yields the protein CSASPLGKGYGYTF.

The chain employs TRBV10-3 and TRBJ1-1, with D possibly TRBD1 on 5 matching bases. This CDR3 is 12 amino acids long. V lost 4 bases to trimming and J lost 7 bases, with 10 bases between them. CDR1 is ENHRY, CDR2 SYGVKD, per germline. The CDR3 coding sequence is TGTGCCATCAGTGCTACAGGTTATGAAGCTTTCTTT. Translation gives CAISATGYEAFF.

The chain employs TRBV7-7 and TRBJ2-1, with TRBD1 identical over 7 bases. The germline V gene encodes CDR1 SSHAT and CDR2 FNYEAQ (reference sequence). The CDR3 contains 12 residues. V trimming: 5 bases; J trimming: 12 bases; junction bases outside the gene matches: 7. The CDR3, as DNA: TGTGCCAGCAGCCCTGACAGGGTGGTGCAGTTCTTC. Amino acid sequence: CASSPDRVVQFF.

The rearrangement joins TRBV7-4 to TRBJ2-7; D unresolved. The CDR3 is 12 residues long. Germline CDR1 is SGHVT and CDR2 is SQSDAQ. Trimming took 5 bases from V and 4 from J, leaving 9 bases between them. The CDR3 coding sequence is TGTGCCAGCAGCCCTTCCCTTTACGAGCAGTACTTC. Translating it yields CASSPSLYEQYF.

The chain recombines TRBV5-4 with TRBJ1-1; D call uncertain. CDR1 and CDR2 (germline): SGHNT, YYREEE (reference sequence). The CDR3 has 13 amino acids. V was pared by 0 bases and J by 1 base, with 4 bases between. The CDR3 loop is CASSLVRNTEAFF. The DNA of the CDR3 is TGTGCCAGCAGCTTGGTTAGGAACACTGAAGCTTTCTTT.

The rearrangement uses TRBV19 and TRBJ2-7, with D perhaps matching TRBD1 or TRBD2 (5 bases each). Germline V gene sequence: CDR1 LNHDA, CDR2 SQIVND (reference sequence). V gave up 4 bases and J gave up 2 bases, with 9 bases separating them. The CDR3 loop spans 13 amino acids. The CDR3 DNA reads TGTGCCAGTAGTAACCAGGGAGCCTACGAGCAGTACTTC. Amino acids: CASSNQGAYEQYF.

The gene calls are TRBV7-2 and TRBJ2-7, with D possibly called TRBD1 or TRBD2 (5 bases each). The germline V gene has CDR1 SGHTA and CDR2 FQGNSA. This CDR3 is 14 amino acids long. Trimming left V 1 base short and J 6 bases short, with 13 bases between. The CDR3 DNA reads as TGTGCCAGCAGCTTAGGGGGGAAGGAGGCCGAGCAGTACTTC. Translating gives CASSLGGKEAEQYF.

The chain recombines TRBV28 with TRBJ2-7, with D possibly matching TRBD1 (6 bases). The germline V gene has CDR1 MDHEN and CDR2 SYDVKM. The CDR3 runs 10 residues. Between the trimmed V and J ends, which lost 10 bases and 6 bases, there was a span of 10 bases. CDR3 in amino acids: CATGQPEQYF. In nucleotides, the CDR3 is TGTGCCACAGGACAGCCCGAGCAGTACTTC.

The chain carries TRBV7-2 and TRBJ2-1; no reliable D call. CDR1 is SGHTA, CDR2 FQGNSA, per germline. This CDR3 has 15 residues. V dropped 1 base and J dropped 0 bases, with 7 bases sitting between them. CDR3 coding DNA: TGTGCCAGCAGCTTAGACAGCAGCTCCTACAATGAGCAGTTCTTC. Translating gives CASSLDSSSYNEQFF.

The genes are TRBV21-1 and TRBJ1-5. TRBV21-1 is shown as a pseudogene. The CDR3 has 14 residues. The CDR3 sequence: CASSKKRGRQPQHF. The DNA for the CDR3 is TGTGCCAGCAGCAAAAAGAGGGGGAGGCAGCCCCAGCATTTT.

This clone was seen only once. CDR3 residues: CASSPGGVSGANVLTF. The CDR3 nucleotides are TGCGCCAGCAGCCCCGGGGGGGTCTCTGGGGCCAACGTCCTGACTTTC. The chain employs TRBV5-1 and TRBJ2-6; TRBD2 matches at 8 bases. The trim removed 4 bases at V and 0 bases at J, leaving 3 bases unmatched. CDR3 size: 16 residues. Germline lookup yields CDR1 SGHRS and CDR2 YFSETQ.

This chain uses TRBV30 with TRBJ2-5; 9 bases match TRBD1. V shed 5 bases, J shed 5 bases, and the junction held 6 bases outside the gene matches. Germline V lookup: CDR1 GTSNPN, CDR2 SVGIG (reference sequence). The CDR3 consists of 13 residues. CDR3 sequence: CAWHRGLEETQYF. The CDR3 coding sequence is TGTGCCTGGCACAGGGGGCTGGAGGAGACCCAGTACTTC.